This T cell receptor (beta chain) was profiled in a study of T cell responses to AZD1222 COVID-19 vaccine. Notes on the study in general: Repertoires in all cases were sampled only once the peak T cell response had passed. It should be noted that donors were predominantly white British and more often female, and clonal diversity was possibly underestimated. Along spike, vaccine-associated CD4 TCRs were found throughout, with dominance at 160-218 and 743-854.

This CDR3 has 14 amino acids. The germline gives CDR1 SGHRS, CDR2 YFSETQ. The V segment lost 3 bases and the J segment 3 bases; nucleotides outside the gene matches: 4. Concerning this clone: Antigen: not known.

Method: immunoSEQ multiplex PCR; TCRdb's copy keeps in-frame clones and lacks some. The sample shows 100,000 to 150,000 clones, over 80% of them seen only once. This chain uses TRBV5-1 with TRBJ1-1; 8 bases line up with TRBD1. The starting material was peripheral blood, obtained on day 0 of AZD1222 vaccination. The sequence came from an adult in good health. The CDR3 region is CASSYKQGDTEAFF. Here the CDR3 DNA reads TGCGCCAGCAGCTATAAACAGGGGGACACTGAAGCTTTCTTT.